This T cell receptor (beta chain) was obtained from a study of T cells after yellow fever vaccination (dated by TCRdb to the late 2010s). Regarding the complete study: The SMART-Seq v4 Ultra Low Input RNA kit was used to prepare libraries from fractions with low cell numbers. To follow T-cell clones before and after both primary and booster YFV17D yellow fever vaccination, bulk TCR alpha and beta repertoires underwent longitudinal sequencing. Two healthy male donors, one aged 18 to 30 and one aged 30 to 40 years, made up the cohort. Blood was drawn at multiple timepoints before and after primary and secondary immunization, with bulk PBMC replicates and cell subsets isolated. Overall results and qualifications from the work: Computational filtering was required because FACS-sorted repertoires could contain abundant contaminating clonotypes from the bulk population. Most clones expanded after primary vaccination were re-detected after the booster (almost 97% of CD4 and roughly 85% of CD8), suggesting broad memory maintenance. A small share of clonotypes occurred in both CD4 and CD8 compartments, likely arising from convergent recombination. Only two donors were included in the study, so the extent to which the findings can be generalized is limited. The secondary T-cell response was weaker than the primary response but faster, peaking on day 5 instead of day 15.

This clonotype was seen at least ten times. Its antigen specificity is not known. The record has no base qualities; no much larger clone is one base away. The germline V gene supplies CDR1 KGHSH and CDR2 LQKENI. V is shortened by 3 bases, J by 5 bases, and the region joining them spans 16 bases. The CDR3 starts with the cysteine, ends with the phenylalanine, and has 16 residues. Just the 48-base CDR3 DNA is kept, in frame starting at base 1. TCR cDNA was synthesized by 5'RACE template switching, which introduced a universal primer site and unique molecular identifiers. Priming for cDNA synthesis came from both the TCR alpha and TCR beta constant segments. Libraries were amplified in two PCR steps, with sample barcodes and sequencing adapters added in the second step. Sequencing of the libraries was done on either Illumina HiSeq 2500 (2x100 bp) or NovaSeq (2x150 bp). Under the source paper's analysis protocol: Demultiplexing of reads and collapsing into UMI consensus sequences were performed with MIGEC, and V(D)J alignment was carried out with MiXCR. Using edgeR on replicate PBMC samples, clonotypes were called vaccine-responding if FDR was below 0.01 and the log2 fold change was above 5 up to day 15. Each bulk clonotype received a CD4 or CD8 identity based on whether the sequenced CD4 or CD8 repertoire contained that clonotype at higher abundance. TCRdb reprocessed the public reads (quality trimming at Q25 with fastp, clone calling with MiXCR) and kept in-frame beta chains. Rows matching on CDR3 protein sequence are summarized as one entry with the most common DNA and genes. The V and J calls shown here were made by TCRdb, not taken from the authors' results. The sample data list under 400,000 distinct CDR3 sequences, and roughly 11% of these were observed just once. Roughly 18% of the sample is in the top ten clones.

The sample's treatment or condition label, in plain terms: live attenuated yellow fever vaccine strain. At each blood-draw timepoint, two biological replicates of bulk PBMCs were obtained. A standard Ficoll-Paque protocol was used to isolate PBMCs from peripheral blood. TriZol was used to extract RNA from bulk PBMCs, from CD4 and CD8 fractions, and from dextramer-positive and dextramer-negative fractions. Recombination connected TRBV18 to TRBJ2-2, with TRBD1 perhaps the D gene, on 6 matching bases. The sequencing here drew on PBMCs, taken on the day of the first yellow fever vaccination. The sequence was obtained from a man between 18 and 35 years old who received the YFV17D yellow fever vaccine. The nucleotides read TGTGCCAGCTCACCGGCAGCACAGGGACGTACCGGGGAGCTGTTTTTT. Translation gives CASSPAAQGRTGELFF.